This TCR beta chain appears in the sequencing data of a study of regulatory T cells in long-lasting Graves disease. Time point indicated: persistent/refractory GD, antithyroid drugs over 5 years with positive TRAb. RNA isolated from PBMCs was used to make the TCR library. This clonotype was picked up one time. With 3 bases clipped from V and 2 bases from J, the junction kept 4 bases outside the gene matches. The CDR3 loop spans 14 amino acids. Germline V gives CDR1 SGHDN, CDR2 FVKESK. Building the TCR beta libraries relied on iRepertoire HTBI primers, and CDR3 regions underwent Arm-PCR. TCRdb reprocessed the multiplex PCR reads via MiXCR and lists one record per CDR3 protein. The sample shows some 450,000 distinct CDR3 sequences, 20% to 25% of them seen only once.

The clonotype was recovered from a female donor with Graves disease. The sequenced sample was peripheral blood mononuclear cells (PBMCs), obtained when the disease was refractory, from a patient treated with antithyroid drugs. This rearrangement joins TRBV14 to TRBJ2-7; TRBD1 aligns across 7 bases. The CDR3 here is CASSHGTEPYEQYF. CDR3 nucleotides: TGTGCCAGCAGCCACGGGACAGAACCCTACGAGCAGTACTTC.